This T cell receptor beta chain was documented in a study of vaccination effects on CD4 cells after COVID-19. Study at large: All study participants received two doses of BNT162b2 or mRNA-1273 vaccine. Sample donation by two convalescent patients took place 16 days and one week before vaccination.

Using viral peptide pools, the ViraFEST assay grew out antigen-specific CD4+ T cells prior to sequencing. Scientists isolated CD4+ T cells after a roughly 10-day culture period ended. By PCR, the person was confirmed to have had SARS-CoV-2 infection between March and December 2020. Supplemented with about 10 IU/ml IL-2 and about 10 ug/ml peptides, two million PBMC per well were kept in culture. The protocol was immunoSEQ multiplex PCR, while the TCRdb copy is restricted to in-frame clones and leaves out a portion. Of nearly 45,000 clones in the sample, 60% to 75% are singletons; the top ten hold 30% to 40%. Regarding this clone: The antigen is not known.

The CDR3 covers 16 residues. Unmatched junction bases numbered 10, after V lost 5 bases and J lost 4 bases. Germline loops: CDR1 SGHAT, CDR2 FQNNGV. This sequence originates from a human donor who had a prior SARS-CoV-2 infection. Specimen: CD4+ T cells from PBMCs cultured with a peptide pool, collected before COVID-19 vaccination. The gene calls are TRBV11-2 and TRBJ2-1, with 8 bases lining up with TRBD1. CDR3 sequence (DNA): TGTGCCAGCAGCCCCCGGACAGGGCAGGAATACAATGAGCAGTTCTTC. Protein sequence: CASSPRTGQEYNEQFF.